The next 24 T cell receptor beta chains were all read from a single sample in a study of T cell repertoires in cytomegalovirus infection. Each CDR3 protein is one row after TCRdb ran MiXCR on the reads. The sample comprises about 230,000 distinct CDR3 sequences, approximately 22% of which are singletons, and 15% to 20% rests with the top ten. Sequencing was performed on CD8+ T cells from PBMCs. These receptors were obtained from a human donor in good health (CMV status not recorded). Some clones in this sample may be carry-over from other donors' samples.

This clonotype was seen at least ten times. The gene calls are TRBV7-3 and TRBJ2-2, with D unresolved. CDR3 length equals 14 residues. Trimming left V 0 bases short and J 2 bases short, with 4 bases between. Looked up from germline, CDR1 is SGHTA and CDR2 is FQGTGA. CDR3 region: CASSLTPNTGELFF. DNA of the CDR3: TGTGCCAGCAGCTTAACCCCAAACACCGGGGAGCTGTTTTTT.

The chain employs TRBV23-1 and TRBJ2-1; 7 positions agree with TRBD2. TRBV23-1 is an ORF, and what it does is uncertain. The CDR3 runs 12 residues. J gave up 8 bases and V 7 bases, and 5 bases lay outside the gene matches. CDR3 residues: CASIFAGDEQFF. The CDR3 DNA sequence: TGCGCCAGCATCTTTGCGGGGGATGAGCAGTTCTTC.

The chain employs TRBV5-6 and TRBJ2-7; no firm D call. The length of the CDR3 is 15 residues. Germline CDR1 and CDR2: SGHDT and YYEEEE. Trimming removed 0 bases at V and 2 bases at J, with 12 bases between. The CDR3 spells CASSLVVTGPYEQYF. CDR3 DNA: TGTGCCAGCAGCTTGGTGGTTACGGGTCCCTACGAGCAGTACTTC.

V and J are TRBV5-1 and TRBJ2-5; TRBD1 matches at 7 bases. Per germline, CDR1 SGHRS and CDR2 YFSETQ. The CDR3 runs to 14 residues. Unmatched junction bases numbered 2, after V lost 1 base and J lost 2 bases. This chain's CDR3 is CASSLYRGQETQYF. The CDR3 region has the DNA TGCGCCAGCAGCTTGTACAGGGGTCAAGAGACCCAGTACTTC.

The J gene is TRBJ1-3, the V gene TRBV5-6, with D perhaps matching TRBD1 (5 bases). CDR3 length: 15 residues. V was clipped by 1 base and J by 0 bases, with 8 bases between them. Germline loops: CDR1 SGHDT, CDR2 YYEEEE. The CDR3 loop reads CASSLTGYSGNTIYF. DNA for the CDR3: TGTGCCAGCAGCTTGACAGGTTACTCTGGAAACACCATATATTTT.

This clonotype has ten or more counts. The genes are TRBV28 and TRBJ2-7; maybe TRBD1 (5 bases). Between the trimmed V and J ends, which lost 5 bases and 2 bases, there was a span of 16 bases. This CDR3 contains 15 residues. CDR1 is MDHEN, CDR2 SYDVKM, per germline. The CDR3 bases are TGTGCCAGCAGTGCCCAGGGATCGCCGACCTACGAGCAGTACTTC. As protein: CASSAQGSPTYEQYF.

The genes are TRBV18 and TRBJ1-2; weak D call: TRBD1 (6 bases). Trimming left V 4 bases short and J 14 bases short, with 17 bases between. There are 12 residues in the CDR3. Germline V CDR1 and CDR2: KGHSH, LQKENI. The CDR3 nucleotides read TGTGCCAGCTCACGCGAAGATGGGGGGCCAACCTTC. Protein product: CASSREDGGPTF.

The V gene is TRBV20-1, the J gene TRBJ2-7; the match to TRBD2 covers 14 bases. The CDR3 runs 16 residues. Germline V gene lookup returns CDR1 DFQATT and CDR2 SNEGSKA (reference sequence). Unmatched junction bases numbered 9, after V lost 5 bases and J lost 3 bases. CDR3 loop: CSAALGLAGEYYEQYF. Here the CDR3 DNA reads TGCAGTGCTGCCCTGGGACTAGCGGGGGAGTACTACGAGCAGTACTTC.

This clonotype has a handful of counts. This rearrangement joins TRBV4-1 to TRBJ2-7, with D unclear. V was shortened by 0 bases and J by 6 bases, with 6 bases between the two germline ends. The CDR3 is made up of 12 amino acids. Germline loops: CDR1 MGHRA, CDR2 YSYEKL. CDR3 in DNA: TGCGCCAGCAGCCAAGATTCAACCGAGCAGTACTTC. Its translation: CASSQDSTEQYF.

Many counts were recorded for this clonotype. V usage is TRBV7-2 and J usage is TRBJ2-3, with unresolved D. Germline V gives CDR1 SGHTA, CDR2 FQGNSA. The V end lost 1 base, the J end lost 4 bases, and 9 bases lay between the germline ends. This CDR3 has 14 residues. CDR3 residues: CASSLGIGSDTQYF. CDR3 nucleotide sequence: TGTGCCAGCAGCTTAGGGATAGGATCAGATACGCAGTATTTT. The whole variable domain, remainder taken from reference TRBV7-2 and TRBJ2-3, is GAGVSQSPSNKVTEKGKDVELRCDPISGHTALYWYRQSLGQGLEFLIYFQGNSAPDKSGLPSDRFSAERTGGSVSTLTIQRTQQEDSAVYLCASSLGIGSDTQYFGPGTRLTVL.

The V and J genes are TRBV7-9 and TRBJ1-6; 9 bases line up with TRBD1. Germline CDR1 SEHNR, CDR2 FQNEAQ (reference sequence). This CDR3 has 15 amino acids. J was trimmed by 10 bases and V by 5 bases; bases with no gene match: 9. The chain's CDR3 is CASSPGQGLASPLHF. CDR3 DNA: TGTGCCAGCAGCCCGGGACAGGGTCTAGCATCACCCCTCCACTTT. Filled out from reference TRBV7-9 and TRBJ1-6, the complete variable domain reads DTGVSQNPRHKITKRGQNVTFRCDPISEHNRLYWYRQTLGQGPEFLTYFQNEAQLEKSRLLSDRFSAERPKGSFSTLEIQRTEQGDSAMYLCASSPGQGLASPLHFGNGTRLTVT.

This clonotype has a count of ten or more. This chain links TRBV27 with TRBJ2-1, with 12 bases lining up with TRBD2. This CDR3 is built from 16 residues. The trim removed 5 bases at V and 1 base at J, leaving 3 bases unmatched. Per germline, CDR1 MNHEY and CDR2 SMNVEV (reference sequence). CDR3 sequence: CASSASGGASYNEQFF. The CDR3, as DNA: TGTGCCAGCAGTGCTAGCGGGGGGGCTTCCTACAATGAGCAGTTCTTC.

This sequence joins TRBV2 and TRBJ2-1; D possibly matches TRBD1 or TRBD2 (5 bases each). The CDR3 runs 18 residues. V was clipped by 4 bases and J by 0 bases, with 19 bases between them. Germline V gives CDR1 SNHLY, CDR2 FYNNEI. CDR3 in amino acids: CASSAGTAVFSSYNEQFF. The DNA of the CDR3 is TGTGCCAGCAGTGCGGGGACGGCCGTCTTTAGCTCCTACAATGAGCAGTTCTTC.

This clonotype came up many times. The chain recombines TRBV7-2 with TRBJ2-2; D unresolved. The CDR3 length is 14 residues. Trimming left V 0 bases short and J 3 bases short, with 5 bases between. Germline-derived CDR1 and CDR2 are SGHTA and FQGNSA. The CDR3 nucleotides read TGTGCCAGCAGCTTAGCGTGGCACACCGGGGAGCTGTTTTTT. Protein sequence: CASSLAWHTGELFF.

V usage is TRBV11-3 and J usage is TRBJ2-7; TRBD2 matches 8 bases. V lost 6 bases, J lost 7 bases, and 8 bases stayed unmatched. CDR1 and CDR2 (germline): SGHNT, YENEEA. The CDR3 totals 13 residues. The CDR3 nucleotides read TGTGCCAGCAGTTCCCGGACTAGCTTGGAGCAGTACTTC. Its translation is CASSSRTSLEQYF. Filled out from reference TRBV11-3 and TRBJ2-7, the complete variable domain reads EAGVVQSPRYKIIEKKQPVAFWCNPISGHNTLYWYLQNLGQGPELLIRYENEEAVDDSQLPKDRFSAERLKGVDSTLKIQPAELGDSAVYLCASSSRTSLEQYFGPGTRLTVT.

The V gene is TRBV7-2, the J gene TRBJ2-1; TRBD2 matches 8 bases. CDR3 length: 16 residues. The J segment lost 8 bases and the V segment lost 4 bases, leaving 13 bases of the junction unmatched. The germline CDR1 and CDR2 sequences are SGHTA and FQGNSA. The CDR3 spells CASSYPRSGGPHEQFF. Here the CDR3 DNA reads TGTGCCAGCAGCTATCCTCGGAGCGGGGGCCCCCATGAGCAGTTCTTC.

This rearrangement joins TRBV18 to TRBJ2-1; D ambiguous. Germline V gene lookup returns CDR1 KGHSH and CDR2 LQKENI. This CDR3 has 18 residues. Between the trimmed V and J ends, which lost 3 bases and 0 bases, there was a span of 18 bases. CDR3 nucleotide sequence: TGTGCCAGCTCACCCCTCCCCCCCCCTCTGGGCTCCTACAATGAGCAGTTCTTC. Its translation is CASSPLPPPLGSYNEQFF.

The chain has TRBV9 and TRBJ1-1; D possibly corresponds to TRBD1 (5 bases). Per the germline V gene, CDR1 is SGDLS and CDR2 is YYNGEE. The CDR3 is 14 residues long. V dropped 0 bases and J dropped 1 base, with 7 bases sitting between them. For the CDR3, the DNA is TGTGCCAGCAGCGTAGAAGGGACGAACACTGAAGCTTTCTTT. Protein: CASSVEGTNTEAFF.

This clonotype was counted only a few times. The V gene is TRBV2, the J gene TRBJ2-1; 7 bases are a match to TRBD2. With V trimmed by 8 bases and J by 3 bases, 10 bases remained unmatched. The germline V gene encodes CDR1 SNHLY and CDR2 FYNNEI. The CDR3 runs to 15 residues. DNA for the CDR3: TGTGCCAGCGGGCCTGGTGCGGGAGACTACAATGAGCAGTTCTTC. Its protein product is CASGPGAGDYNEQFF.

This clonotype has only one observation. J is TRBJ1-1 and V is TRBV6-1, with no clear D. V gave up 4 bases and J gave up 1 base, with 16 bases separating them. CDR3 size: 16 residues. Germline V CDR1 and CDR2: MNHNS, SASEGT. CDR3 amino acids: CASSGAAWGGNTEAFF. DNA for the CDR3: TGTGCCAGCAGTGGGGCTGCGTGGGGTGGGAACACTGAAGCTTTCTTT.

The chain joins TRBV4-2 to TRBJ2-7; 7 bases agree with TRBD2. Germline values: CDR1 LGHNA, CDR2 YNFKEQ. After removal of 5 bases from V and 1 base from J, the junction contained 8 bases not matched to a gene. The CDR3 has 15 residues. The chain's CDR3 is CASSEFLAESYEQYF. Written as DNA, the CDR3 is TGTGCCAGCAGCGAGTTTCTAGCGGAGTCCTACGAGCAGTACTTC.

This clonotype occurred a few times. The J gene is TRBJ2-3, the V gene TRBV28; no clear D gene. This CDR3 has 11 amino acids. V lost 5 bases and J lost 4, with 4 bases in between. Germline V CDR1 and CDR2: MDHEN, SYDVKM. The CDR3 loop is CASSAPDTQYF. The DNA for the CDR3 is TGTGCCAGCAGTGCACCAGATACGCAGTATTTT.

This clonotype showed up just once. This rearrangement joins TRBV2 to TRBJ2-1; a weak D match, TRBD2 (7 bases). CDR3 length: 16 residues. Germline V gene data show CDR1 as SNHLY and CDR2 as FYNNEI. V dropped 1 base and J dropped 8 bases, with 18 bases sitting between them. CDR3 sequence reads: CASSEGGGRDHDEQFF. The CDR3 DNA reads TGTGCCAGCAGTGAAGGGGGGGGCAGGGACCACGATGAGCAGTTCTTC.

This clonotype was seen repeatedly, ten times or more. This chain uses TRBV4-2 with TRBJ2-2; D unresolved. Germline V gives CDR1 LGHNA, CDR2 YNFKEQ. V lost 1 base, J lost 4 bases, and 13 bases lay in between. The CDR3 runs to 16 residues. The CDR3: CASSQAHQELTGELFF. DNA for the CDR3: TGTGCCAGCAGCCAAGCTCACCAGGAACTCACCGGGGAGCTGTTTTTT.